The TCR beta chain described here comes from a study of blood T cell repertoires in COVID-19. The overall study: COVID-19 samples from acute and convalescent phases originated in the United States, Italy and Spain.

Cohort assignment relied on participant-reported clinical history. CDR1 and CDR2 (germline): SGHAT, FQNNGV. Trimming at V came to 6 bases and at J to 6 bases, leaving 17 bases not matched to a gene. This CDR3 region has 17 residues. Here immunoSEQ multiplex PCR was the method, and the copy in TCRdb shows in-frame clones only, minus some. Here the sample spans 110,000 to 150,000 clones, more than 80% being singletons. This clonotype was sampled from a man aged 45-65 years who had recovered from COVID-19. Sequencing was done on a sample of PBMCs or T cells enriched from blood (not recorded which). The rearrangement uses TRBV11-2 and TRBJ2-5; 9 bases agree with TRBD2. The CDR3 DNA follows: TGTGCCAGCAGTCACTATAGTGGCGGGGGGGCCGCTAAGACCCAGTACTTC. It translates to CASSHYSGGGAAKTQYF.